This record concerns one T cell receptor (beta chain) sequence. Antigen: not known. This sample is part of a study of cytomegalovirus exposure and HLA in healthy donors. Study at large: Genotyping showed 70% to 90% of fewer than 500 donors falling in the Caucasian-associated ancestry cluster. Findings of the study overall: It was taken for granted in presence/absence analyses that sequencing depth across donors was roughly uniform. As was reported, the HLA-A and HLA-B alleles of most subjects were accurately predicted from TCR beta sequences. In a later analysis, 17,000 or so TCR beta sequences were associated with HLA alleles at 0.05 false discovery rate.

A multiplex PCR was run with 60 Vbeta primers and 13 Jbeta primers. Libraries were prepared by immunoSEQ multiplex PCR; TCRdb keeps only in-frame clonotypes and omits some of them. This sample has around 64,000 clones; 75% to 80% occur once, and the top ten carry about 8%. V gave up 2 bases and J gave up 12 bases; unmatched junction bases: 8. Per the germline V gene, CDR1 is MNHNS and CDR2 is SASEGT. The CDR3 covers 14 residues. The clonotype was recovered from a man aged 18 to 30 in good health and CMV-seropositive. The specimen sequenced was PBMCs. The V call is TRBV6-1, the J call TRBJ2-1, with 9 bases aligning to TRBD2. The CDR3 DNA reads as TGTGCCAGCAGTGAACAGAGCGGGAGGACCCGGCAGTTCTTC. Amino acid sequence: CASSEQSGRTRQFF.